The rows below give T cell receptor beta chains drawn from one sample of a study of molecular identifiers for immune sequencing clone quantification. TCRdb re-analysed the PCR reads in MiXCR, keeping a single row per CDR3 protein. The sample shows about 630,000 distinct CDR3 sequences, 25% of them seen only once. The source material was naive CD8+ T cells from blood, with Jurkat cell RNA spiked in. Receptors were obtained from a human donor in good health. Some libraries in this study had Jurkat cell RNA spiked in. CDR3s include the opening cysteine and the closing phenylalanine or tryptophan. The D gene is left open where the match is weak. Clone size is given for some rows only: seen once, a few or many times, or a class if the clone is expanded.

clone size	D gene	V gene	J gene	CDR3 protein	CDR3 DNA
few	.	TRBV6-5	TRBJ2-7	CASSYSAPTYEQYF	TGTGCCAGCAGTTACTCTGCGCCTACCTACGAGCAGTACTTC
few	TRBD1	TRBV2	TRBJ1-1	CANSLGTGGMNTEAFF	TGTGCCAACTCACTAGGGACAGGGGGGATGAACACTGAAGCTTTCTTT
few	TRBD2	TRBV6-2/TRBV6-3	TRBJ2-1	CASSPLWGLAYNEQFF	TGTGCCAGCAGCCCTTTGTGGGGACTAGCCTACAATGAGCAGTTCTTC
few	.	TRBV28	TRBJ2-7	CASSLVSGRTSQEQYF	TGTGCCAGCAGTTTGGTCTCAGGGCGAACGAGTCAAGAGCAGTACTTC
few	TRBD1	TRBV4-2	TRBJ2-7	CASSQAAGTGGTYEQYF	TGTGCCAGCAGCCAAGCCGCCGGGACAGGGGGAACCTACGAGCAGTACTTC
many	.	TRBV23-1	TRBJ2-3	CASSHPAGTVTDTQYF	TGCGCCAGCAGTCACCCCGCGGGGACAGTGACAGATACGCAGTATTTT
few	TRBD2	TRBV11-1	TRBJ2-7	CASSLETSGSPYEQYF	TGTGCCAGCAGCTTAGAGACTAGCGGGAGTCCTTACGAGCAGTACTTC
many	.	TRBV25-1	TRBJ2-5	CASRGGETQYF	TGTGCCAGCCGAGGTGGCGAGACCCAGTACTTC
few	.	TRBV7-9	TRBJ1-3	CASSTRTDGVWNTIYF	TGTGCCAGCAGCACCAGGACAGACGGAGTATGGAACACCATATATTTT
.	TRBD2	TRBV20-1	TRBJ2-3	CSADYSGTSGRVTLSTDTQYF	TGCAGTGCCGATTATTCCGGGACTAGCGGGAGGGTTACGTTGAGCACAGATACGCAGTATTTT
few	.	TRBV3-1	TRBJ2-1	CASSQSGEGVYNEQFF	TGTGCCAGCAGCCAATCTGGAGAGGGAGTTTACAATGAGCAGTTCTTC
many	.	TRBV5-6	TRBJ2-3	CASSLGRSTSDTQYF	TGTGCCAGCAGCTTGGGGCGTAGTACATCAGATACGCAGTATTTT
.	TRBD2	TRBV6-2/TRBV6-3	TRBJ2-7	CASSYSKLAGAYEQYF	TGTGCCAGCAGTTACTCGAAACTAGCGGGAGCCTACGAGCAGTACTTC